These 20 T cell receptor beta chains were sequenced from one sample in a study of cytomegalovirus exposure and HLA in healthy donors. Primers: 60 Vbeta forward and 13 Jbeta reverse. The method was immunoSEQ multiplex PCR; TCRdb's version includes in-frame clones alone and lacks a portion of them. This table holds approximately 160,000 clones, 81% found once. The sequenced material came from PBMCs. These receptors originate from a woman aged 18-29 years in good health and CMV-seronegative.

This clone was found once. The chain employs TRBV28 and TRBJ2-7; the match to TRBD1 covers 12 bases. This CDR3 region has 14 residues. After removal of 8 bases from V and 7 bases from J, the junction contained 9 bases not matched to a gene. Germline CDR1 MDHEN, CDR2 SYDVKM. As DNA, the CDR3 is TGTGCCAGCGCCCAGGGACAGGGGGCTGTAGAGCAGTACTTC. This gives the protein CASAQGQGAVEQYF.

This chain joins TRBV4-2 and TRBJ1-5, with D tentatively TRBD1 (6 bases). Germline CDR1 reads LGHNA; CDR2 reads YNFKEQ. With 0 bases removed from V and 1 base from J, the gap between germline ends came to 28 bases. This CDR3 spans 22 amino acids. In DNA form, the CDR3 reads TGTGCCAGCAGCCAAGAAATCGTAAGGACAGACCCTAACATAGCGAGCAATCAGCCCCAGCATTTT. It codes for CASSQEIVRTDPNIASNQPQHF.

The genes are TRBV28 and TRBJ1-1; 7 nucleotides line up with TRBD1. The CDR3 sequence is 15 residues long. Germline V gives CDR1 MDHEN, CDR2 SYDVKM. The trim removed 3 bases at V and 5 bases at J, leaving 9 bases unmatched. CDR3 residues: CASSLPTRGRTEAFF. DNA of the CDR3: TGTGCCAGCAGTTTGCCTACCAGGGGGAGGACTGAAGCTTTCTTT.

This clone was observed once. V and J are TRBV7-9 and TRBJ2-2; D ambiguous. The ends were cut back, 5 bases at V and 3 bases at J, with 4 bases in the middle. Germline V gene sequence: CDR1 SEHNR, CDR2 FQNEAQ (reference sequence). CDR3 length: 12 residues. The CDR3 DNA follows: TGTGCCAGCAGCGAGCACACCGGGGAGCTGTTTTTT. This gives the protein CASSEHTGELFF. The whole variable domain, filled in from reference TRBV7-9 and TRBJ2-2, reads DTGVSQNPRHKITKRGQNVTFRCDPISEHNRLYWYRQTLGQGPEFLTYFQNEAQLEKSRLLSDRFSAERPKGSFSTLEIQRTEQGDSAMYLCASSEHTGELFFGEGSRLTVL.

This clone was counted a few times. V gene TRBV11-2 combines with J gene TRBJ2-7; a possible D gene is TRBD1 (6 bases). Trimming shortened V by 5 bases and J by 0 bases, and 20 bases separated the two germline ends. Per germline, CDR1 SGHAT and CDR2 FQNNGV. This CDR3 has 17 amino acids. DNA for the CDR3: TGTGCCAGCAGCCCCCGAACCGACAGGTTATTCTCCTACGAGCAGTACTTC. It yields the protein CASSPRTDRLFSYEQYF.

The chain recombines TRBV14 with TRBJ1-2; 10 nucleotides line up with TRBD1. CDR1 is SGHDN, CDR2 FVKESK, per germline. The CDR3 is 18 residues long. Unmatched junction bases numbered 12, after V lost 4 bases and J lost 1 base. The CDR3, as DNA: TGTGCCAGCAGCCGATTGACCGGGACAGGGGATAATAACTATGGCTACACCTTC. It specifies CASSRLTGTGDNNYGYTF.

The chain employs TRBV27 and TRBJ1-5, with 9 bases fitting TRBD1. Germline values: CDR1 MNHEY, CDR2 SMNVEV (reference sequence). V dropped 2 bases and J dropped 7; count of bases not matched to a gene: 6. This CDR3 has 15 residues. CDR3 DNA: TGTGCCAGCAGTTTACAGGGGACAGGGATCCAGCCCCAGCATTTT. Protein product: CASSLQGTGIQPQHF.

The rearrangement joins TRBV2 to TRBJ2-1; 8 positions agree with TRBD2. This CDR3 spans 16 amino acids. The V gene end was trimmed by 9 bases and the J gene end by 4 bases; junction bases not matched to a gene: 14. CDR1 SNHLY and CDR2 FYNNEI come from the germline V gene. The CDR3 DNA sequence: TGTGCCAGTGGACTAGCCGCAACGAGGGGTTACAATGAGCAGTTCTTC. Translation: CASGLAATRGYNEQFF.

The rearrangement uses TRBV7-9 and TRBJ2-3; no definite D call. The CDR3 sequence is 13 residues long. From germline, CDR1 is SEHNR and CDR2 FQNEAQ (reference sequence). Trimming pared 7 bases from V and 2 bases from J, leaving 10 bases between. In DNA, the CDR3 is TGTGCCAGCACCAGGCCCCCCACAGATACGCAGTATTTT. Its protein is CASTRPPTDTQYF.

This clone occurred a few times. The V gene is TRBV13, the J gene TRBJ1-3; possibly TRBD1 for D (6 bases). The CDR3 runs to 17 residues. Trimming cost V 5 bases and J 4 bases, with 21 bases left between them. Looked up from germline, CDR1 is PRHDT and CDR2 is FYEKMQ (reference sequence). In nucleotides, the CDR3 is TGTGCCAGCAGCGAAGCCTACAGGGTCGTGGACGGAAACACCATATATTTT. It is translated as CASSEAYRVVDGNTIYF. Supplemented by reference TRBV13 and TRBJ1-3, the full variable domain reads AAGVIQSPRHLIKEKRETATLKCYPIPRHDTVYWYQQGPGQDPQFLISFYEKMQSDKGSIPDRFSAQQFSDYHSELNMSSLELGDSALYFCASSEAYRVVDGNTIYFGEGSWLTVV.

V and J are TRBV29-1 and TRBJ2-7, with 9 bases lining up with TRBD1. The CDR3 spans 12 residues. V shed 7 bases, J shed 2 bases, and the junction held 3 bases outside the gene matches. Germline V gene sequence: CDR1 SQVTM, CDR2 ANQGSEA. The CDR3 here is CSGQGGTYEQYF. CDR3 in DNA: TGCAGCGGACAGGGGGGAACCTACGAGCAGTACTTC.

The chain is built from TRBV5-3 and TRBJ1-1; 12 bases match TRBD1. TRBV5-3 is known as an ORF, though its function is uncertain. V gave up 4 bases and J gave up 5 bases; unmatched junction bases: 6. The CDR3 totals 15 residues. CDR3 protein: CARSAGQGAETEAFF. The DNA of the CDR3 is TGTGCCAGAAGCGCGGGACAGGGGGCAGAGACTGAAGCTTTCTTT.

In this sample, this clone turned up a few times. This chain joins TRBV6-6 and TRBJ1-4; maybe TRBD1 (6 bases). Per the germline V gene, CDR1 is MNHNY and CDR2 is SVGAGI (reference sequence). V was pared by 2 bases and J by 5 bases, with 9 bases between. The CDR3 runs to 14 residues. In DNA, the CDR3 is TGTGCCAGCAGTTACCACACAGGGAATGAAAAACTGTTTTTT. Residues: CASSYHTGNEKLFF.

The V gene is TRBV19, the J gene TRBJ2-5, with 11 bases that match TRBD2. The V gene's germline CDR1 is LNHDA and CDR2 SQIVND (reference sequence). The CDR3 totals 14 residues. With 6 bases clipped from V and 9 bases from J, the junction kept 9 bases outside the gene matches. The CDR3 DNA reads TGTGCCAGTAGAAATAGCGGGAGGGCCGGGGCCCAGTACTTC. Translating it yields CASRNSGRAGAQYF.

The CDR3 region has the DNA TGCGCCAGCAGTCGGGTGGGAGCAACCTACGAGCAGTACTTC. Amino acid sequence: CASSRVGATYEQYF. The chain combines TRBV5-1 with TRBJ2-7; the D gene is possibly TRBD2 (5 bases). From germline, CDR1 is SGHRS and CDR2 YFSETQ. The CDR3 is 14 residues long. V was pared by 5 bases and J by 2 bases, with 14 bases between.

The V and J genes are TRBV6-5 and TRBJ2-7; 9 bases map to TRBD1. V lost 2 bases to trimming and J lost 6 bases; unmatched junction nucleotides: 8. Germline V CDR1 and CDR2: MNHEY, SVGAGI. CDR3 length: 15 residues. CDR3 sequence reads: CASSYDGTGMREQYF. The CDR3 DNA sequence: TGTGCCAGCAGTTACGACGGGACAGGGATGCGCGAGCAGTACTTC.

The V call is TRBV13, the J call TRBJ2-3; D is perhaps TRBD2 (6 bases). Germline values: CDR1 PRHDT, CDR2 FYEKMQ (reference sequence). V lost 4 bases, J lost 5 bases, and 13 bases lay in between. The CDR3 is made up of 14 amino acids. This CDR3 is CASSSLSEGDTQYF. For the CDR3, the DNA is TGTGCCAGCAGCTCCCTGTCGGAGGGAGATACGCAGTATTTT.

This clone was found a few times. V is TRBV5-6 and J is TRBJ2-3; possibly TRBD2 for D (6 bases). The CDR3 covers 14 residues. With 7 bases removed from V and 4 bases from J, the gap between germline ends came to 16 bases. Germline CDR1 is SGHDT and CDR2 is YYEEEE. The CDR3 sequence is CASRKWGVADTQYF. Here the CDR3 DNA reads TGTGCCAGCCGTAAATGGGGGGTGGCAGATACGCAGTATTTT.

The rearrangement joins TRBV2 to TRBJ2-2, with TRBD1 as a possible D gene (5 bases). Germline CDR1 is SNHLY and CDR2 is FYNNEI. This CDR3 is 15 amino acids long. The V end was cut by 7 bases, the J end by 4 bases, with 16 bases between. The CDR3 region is CASNREGASTGELFF. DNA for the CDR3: TGTGCCAGCAATAGGGAAGGGGCGAGCACCGGGGAGCTGTTTTTT. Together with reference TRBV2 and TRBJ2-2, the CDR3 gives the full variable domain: EPEVTQTPSHQVTQMGQEVILRCVPISNHLYFYWYRQILGQKVEFLVSFYNNEISEKSEIFDDQFSVERPDGSNFTLKIRSTKLEDSAMYFCASNREGASTGELFFGEGSRLTVL.

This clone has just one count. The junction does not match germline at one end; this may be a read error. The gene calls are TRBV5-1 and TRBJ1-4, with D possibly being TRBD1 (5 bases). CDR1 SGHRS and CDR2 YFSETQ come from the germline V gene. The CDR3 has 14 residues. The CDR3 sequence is CASTLTVGNEKLFF. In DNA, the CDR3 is TGCGCCAGCACCTTGACAGTCGGTAATGAAAAACTGTTTTTT.